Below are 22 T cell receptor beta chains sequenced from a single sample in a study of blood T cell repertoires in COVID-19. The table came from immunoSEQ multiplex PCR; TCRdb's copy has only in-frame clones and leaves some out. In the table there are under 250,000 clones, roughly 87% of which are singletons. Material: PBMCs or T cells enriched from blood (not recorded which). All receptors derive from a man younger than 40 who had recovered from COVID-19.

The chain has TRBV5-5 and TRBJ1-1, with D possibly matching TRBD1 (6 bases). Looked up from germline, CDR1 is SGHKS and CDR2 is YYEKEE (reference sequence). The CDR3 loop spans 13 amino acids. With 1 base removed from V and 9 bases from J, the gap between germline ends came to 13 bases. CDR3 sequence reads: CASSLNDQGQAFF. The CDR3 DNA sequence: TGTGCCAGCAGCTTGAATGATCAGGGGCAAGCTTTCTTT. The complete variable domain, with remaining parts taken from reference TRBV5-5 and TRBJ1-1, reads DAGVTQSPTHLIKTRGQQVTLRCSPISGHKSVSWYQQVLGQGPQFIFQYYEKEERGRGNFPDRFSARQFPNYSSELNVNALLLGDSALYLCASSLNDQGQAFFGQGTRLTVV.

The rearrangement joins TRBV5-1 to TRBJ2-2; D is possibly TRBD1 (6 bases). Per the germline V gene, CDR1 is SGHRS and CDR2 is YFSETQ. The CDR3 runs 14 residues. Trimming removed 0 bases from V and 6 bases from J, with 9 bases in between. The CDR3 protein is CASSLDRVSGELFF. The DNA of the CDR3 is TGCGCCAGCAGCTTGGACAGGGTCTCCGGGGAGCTGTTTTTT.

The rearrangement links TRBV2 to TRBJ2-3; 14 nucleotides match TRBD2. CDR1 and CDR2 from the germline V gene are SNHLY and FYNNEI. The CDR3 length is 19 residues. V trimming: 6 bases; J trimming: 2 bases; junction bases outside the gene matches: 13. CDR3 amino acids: CASRAGTSGGARVTDTQYF. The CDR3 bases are TGTGCCAGCAGGGCCGGGACTAGCGGGGGCGCCAGGGTCACAGATACGCAGTATTTT.

This chain's CDR3 is CASSQDLQGPMNTEAFF. CDR3 coding DNA: TGCGCCAGCAGCCAAGACCTACAGGGTCCCATGAACACTGAAGCTTTCTTT. The chain joins TRBV4-3 to TRBJ1-1; a weak D match, TRBD1 (6 bases). The CDR3 is 17 amino acids. V lost 0 bases and J lost 0, with 14 bases in between. CDR1 is LGHNA, CDR2 YSLEER, per germline.

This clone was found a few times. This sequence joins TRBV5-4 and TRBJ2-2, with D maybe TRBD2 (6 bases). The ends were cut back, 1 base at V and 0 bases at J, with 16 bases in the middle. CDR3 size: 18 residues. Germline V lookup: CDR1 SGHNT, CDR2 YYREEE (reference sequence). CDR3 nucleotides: TGTGCCAGCAGCTTGATAGGTCGGGCGGGACCGAACACCGGGGAGCTGTTTTTT. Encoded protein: CASSLIGRAGPNTGELFF.

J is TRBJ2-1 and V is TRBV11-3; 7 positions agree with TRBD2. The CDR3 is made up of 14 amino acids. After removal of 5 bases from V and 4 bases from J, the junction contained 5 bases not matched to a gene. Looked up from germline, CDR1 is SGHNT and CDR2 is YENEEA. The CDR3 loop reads CASSNGRKYNEQFF. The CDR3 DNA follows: TGTGCCAGCAGCAACGGGAGGAAGTACAATGAGCAGTTCTTC.

CDR3 bases: TGTGCCAGCAGTTTGTGGAGGGGGGGGATGAACACTGAAGCTTTCTTT. It is translated as CASSLWRGGMNTEAFF. The V and J genes are TRBV28 and TRBJ1-1; D is possibly TRBD1 (6 bases). CDR1 MDHEN and CDR2 SYDVKM come from the germline V gene. The CDR3 covers 16 residues. V was pared by 3 bases and J by 0 bases, with 14 bases between.

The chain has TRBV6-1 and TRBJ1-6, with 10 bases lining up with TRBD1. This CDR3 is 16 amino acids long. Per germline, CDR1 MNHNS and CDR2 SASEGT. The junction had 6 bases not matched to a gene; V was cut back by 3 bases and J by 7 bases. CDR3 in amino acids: CASSEWTGGRNSPLHF. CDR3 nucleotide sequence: TGTGCCAGCAGTGAGTGGACAGGGGGTAGGAATTCACCCCTCCACTTT.

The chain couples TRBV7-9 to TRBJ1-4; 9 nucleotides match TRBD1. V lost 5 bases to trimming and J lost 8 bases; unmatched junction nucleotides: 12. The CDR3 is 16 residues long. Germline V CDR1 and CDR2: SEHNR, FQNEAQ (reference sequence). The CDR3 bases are TGTGCCAGCAGCCAAAAGGGTGGGACAGGGTACGAAAAACTGTTTTTT. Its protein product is CASSQKGGTGYEKLFF.

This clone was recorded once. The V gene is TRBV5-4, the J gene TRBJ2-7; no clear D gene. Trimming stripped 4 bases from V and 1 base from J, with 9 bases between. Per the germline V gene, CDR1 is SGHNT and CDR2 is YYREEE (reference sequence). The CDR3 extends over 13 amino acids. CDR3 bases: TGTGCCAGCAGCCACGACTGGTCCTACGAGCAGTACTTC. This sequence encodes CASSHDWSYEQYF.

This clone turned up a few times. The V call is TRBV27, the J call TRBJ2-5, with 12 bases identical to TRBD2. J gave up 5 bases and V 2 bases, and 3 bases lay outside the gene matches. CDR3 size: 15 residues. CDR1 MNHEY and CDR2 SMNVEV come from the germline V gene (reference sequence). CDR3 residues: CASSLNGLAGETQYF. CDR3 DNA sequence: TGTGCCAGCAGTTTAAACGGACTAGCGGGGGAGACCCAGTACTTC.

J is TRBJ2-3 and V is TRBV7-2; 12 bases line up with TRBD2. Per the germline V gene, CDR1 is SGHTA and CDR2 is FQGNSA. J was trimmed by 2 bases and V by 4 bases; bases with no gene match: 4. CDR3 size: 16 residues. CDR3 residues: CASSSGLAGHTDTQYF. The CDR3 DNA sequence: TGTGCCAGCAGCTCGGGACTAGCGGGCCACACAGATACGCAGTATTTT.

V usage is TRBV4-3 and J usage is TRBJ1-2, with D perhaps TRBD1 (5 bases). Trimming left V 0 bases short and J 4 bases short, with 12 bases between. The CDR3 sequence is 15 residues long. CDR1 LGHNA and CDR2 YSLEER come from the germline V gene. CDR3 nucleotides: TGCGCCAGCAGCCAAGATAGACAGCAAAGCTATGGCTACACCTTC. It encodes CASSQDRQQSYGYTF.

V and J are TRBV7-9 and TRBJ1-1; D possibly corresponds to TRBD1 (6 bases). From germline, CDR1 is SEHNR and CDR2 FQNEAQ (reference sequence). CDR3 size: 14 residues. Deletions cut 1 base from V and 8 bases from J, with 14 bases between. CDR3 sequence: CASSLVGGEGEAFF. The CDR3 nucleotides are TGTGCCAGCAGCTTAGTAGGGGGGGAGGGCGAAGCTTTCTTT. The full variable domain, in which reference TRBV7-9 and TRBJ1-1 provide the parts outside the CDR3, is DTGVSQNPRHKITKRGQNVTFRCDPISEHNRLYWYRQTLGQGPEFLTYFQNEAQLEKSRLLSDRFSAERPKGSFSTLEIQRTEQGDSAMYLCASSLVGGEGEAFFGQGTRLTVV.

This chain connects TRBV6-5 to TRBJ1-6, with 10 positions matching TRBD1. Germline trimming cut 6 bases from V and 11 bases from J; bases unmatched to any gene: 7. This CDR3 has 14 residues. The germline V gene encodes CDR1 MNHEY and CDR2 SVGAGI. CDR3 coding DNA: TGTGCCAGCAGCGAGACAGGGGGCAGGCCACCCCTCCACTTT. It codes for CASSETGGRPPLHF.

CDR3 sequence: CASTPGQGAYSYEQYF. CDR3 sequence (DNA): TGTGCCAGCACCCCGGGACAGGGGGCTTACTCCTACGAGCAGTACTTC. The chain recombines TRBV28 with TRBJ2-7, with 12 bases identical to TRBD1. With V trimmed by 7 bases and J by 0 bases, 7 bases remained unmatched. The V gene's germline CDR1 is MDHEN and CDR2 SYDVKM. The CDR3 covers 16 residues.

The CDR3 nucleotides are TGTGCCTGCCTTGCGGGCGGGGAGACCCAGTACTTC. Translated, it gives CACLAGGETQYF. The chain has TRBV30 and TRBJ2-5; D is possibly TRBD2 (5 bases). V lost 6 bases and J 5 bases, leaving 13 bases between the germline ends. The germline CDR1 and CDR2 sequences are GTSNPN and SVGIG (reference sequence). CDR3 length: 12 amino acids. Combining the CDR3 with reference TRBV30 and TRBJ2-5 gives the whole variable domain SQTIHQWPATLVQPVGSPLSLECTVEGTSNPNLYWYRQAAGRGLQLLFYSVGIGQISSEVPQNLSASRPQDRQFILSSKKLLLSDSGFYLCACLAGGETQYFGPGTRLLVL.

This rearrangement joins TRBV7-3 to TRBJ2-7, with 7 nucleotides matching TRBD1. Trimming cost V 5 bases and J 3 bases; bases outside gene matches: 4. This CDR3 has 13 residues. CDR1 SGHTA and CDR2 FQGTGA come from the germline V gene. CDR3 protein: CASSPGTDYEQYF. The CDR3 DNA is TGTGCCAGCAGCCCGGGGACAGACTACGAGCAGTACTTC.

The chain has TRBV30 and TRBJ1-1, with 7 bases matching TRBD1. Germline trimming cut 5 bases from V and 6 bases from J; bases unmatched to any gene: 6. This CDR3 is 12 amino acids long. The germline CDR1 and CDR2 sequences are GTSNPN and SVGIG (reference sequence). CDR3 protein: CAWEGGLAEAFF. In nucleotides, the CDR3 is TGTGCCTGGGAAGGGGGCCTGGCTGAAGCTTTCTTT.

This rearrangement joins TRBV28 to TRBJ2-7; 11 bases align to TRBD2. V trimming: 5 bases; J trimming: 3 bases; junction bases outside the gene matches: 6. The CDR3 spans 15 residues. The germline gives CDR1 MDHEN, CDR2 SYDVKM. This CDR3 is CASSLTSGSDYEQYF. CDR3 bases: TGTGCCAGCAGTCTCACTAGCGGGAGTGACTACGAGCAGTACTTC.

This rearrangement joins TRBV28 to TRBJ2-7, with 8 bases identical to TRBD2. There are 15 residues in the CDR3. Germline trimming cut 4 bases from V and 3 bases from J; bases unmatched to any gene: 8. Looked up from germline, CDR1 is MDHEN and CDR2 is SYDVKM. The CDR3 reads CASSSPSGSFYEQYF. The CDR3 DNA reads TGTGCCAGCAGTTCGCCTAGCGGGTCTTTCTACGAGCAGTACTTC.

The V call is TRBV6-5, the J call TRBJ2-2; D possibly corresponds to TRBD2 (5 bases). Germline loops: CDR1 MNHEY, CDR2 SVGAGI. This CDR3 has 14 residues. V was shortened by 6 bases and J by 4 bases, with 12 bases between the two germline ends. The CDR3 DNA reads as TGTGCCAGCAGATCTAGCCTCCTCACCGGGGAGCTGTTTTTT. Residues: CASRSSLLTGELFF.